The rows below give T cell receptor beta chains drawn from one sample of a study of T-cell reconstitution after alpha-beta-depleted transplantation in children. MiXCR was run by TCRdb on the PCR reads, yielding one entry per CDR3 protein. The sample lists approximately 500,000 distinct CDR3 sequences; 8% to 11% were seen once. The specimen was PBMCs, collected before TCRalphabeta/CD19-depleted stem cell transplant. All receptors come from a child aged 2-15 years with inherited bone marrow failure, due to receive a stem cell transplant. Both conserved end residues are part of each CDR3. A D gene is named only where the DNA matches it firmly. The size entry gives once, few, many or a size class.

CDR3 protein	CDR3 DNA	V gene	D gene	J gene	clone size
CSARDSRGEPSLFF	TGCAGTGCTAGAGATTCTAGAGGCGAACCCAGTCTGTTTTTT	TRBV20-1	.	TRBJ1-4	many
CSVVGTSYEQYF	TGCAGCGTTGTGGGGACATCCTACGAGCAGTACTTC	TRBV29-1	.	TRBJ2-7	many
CASDRLTGGAETQYF	TGTGCCAGCGACCGCCTGACGGGAGGGGCAGAGACCCAGTACTTC	TRBV7-8	TRBD2	TRBJ2-5	many
CASSPAASGGSYEQYF	TGCGCCAGCAGCCCGGCCGCCAGCGGGGGGTCCTACGAGCAGTACTTC	TRBV5-1	TRBD2	TRBJ2-7	many
CASSLWSPDTQYF	TGTGCCAGCAGCCTATGGTCCCCAGATACGCAGTATTTT	TRBV7-2	.	TRBJ2-3	many
CASSLQGSAHTQPQHF	TGTGCCAGCAGCTTGCAGGGATCGGCCCACACTCAGCCCCAGCATTTT	TRBV5-6	.	TRBJ1-5	many
CSVSTGGYGYTF	TGCAGCGTTTCGACTGGGGGCTATGGCTACACCTTC	TRBV29-1	.	TRBJ1-2	many
CASSQYFDSGNTIYF	TGCGCCAGCAGCCAATATTTCGACTCTGGAAACACCATATATTTT	TRBV4-1	.	TRBJ1-3	many
CASSLGSGTRANEQFF	TGTGCCAGCAGTTTAGGGTCCGGGACTAGGGCTAATGAGCAGTTCTTC	TRBV28	TRBD2	TRBJ2-1	many
CASSQEKYSYEQYF	TGCGCCAGCAGCCAAGAGAAATACTCCTACGAGCAGTACTTC	TRBV4-1	.	TRBJ2-7	many